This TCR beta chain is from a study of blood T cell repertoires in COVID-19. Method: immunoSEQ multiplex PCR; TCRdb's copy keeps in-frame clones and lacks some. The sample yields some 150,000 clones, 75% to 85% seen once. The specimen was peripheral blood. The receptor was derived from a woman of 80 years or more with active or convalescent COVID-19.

The CDR3 region is CASSGSRNQPQHF. The CDR3 DNA reads TGTGCCAGCAGCGGATCCAGGAATCAGCCCCAGCATTTT. The chain has TRBV7-8 and TRBJ1-5; no clear D. Germline CDR1 and CDR2: SGHVS and FQNEAQ. CDR3 length equals 13 residues. V was trimmed by 5 bases and J by 4 bases, leaving 9 bases between them. Filled out from reference TRBV7-8 and TRBJ1-5, the complete variable domain reads GAGVSQSPRYKVAKRGQDVALRCDPISGHVSLFWYQQALGQGPEFLTYFQNEAQLDKSGLPSDRFFAERPEGSVSTLKIQRTQQEDSAVYLCASSGSRNQPQHFGDGTRLSIL.